A selection of T cell receptor beta chains follows, all from one sample in a study of blood T cell repertoires in COVID-19. Sequenced by immunoSEQ multiplex PCR; TCRdb stores in-frame clones only, minus some. The sample shows 250,000 to 350,000 clones, 85% to 90% of them seen only once. Sample: peripheral blood. The receptors here all came from a woman in her thirties with COVID-19, enrolled during active disease. Both conserved end residues are part of each CDR3. Fields, in order: V gene, clone size, CDR3 length, J gene, D gene, CDR3 DNA, CDR3 protein. A D gene is named only where the DNA matches it firmly. Clone size, where shown, is once, few, many, or a class for clones that have expanded.

TRBV3-1/TRBV3-2	-	14	TRBJ1-5	-	TGTGCCAGCAGCCATGGGCTCCCCAGAAAGCCCCAGCATTTT	CASSHGLPRKPQHF
TRBV3-1/TRBV3-2	-	15	TRBJ1-6	-	TGTGCCAGCAGCCAGGAGACAGAGACCAATTCACCCCTCCACTTT	CASSQETETNSPLHF
TRBV5-6	-	17	TRBJ2-3	TRBD2	TGTGCCAGCAGTCTGAGGCTAGCGGGAGTCATCACAGATACGCAGTATTTT	CASSLRLAGVITDTQYF
TRBV6-5	-	14	TRBJ1-5	-	TGTGCCAGCAGTTACCGGGTTAGCAATCAGCCCCAGCATTTT	CASSYRVSNQPQHF
TRBV7-2	-	15	TRBJ1-4	-	TGTGCCAGCAGCCTTGACAGTGCAACTAATGAAAAACTGTTTTTT	CASSLDSATNEKLFF
TRBV4-1	-	14	TRBJ2-3	-	TGCGCCAGCAGCCAAGAAAGGGGGATTGGATTTCGGTATTTT	CASSQERGIGFRYF
TRBV5-1	few	16	TRBJ2-7	-	TGCGCCAGCAGCTTGGAAGCGGGTCCAGGGGGCTACGAGCAGTACTTC	CASSLEAGPGGYEQYF
TRBV18	-	16	TRBJ2-7	TRBD2	TGTGCCAGCTCACAGTCACTAGCGGGGATGATGTACGAGCAGTACTTC	CASSQSLAGMMYEQYF
TRBV28	-	14	TRBJ1-5	TRBD1	TGTGCCAGCAGATCGGACAGGGGGGATCAGCCCCAGCATTTT	CASRSDRGDQPQHF
TRBV11-2	-	15	TRBJ2-7	TRBD2	TGTGCCAGCAGCAGACTCTCCGGGAGGACCTACGAGCAGTACTTC	CASSRLSGRTYEQYF
TRBV18	-	17	TRBJ2-1	TRBD2	TGTGCCAGCTCACTCCCGGGACTAGCGGGAGCGGGCAATGAGCAGTTCTTC	CASSLPGLAGAGNEQFF
TRBV6-1	-	17	TRBJ2-7	TRBD2	TGTGCCAGCAGTGAACTAGCGGGAATTGCCGGGACCTACGAGCAGTACTTC	CASSELAGIAGTYEQYF
TRBV24-1	-	14	TRBJ1-2	-	TGTGCCACCAGTGATGAGGGCTGGAACTATGGCTACACCTTC	CATSDEGWNYGYTF
TRBV4-2	once	17	TRBJ1-1	-	TGTGCCAGCAGCCTTCGGAGGGATGGTGAGGGGTGGACTGAAGCTTTCTTT	CASSLRRDGEGWTEAFF
TRBV11-2	-	14	TRBJ1-1	-	TGTGCCAGCAGCTTAGCTTTTTCGAACACTGAAGCTTTCTTT	CASSLAFSNTEAFF
TRBV11-3	-	16	TRBJ2-3	TRBD2	TGTGCCAGCAGCCTTAGCGGGAGGTACCCCCCAGATACGCAGTATTTT	CASSLSGRYPPDTQYF
TRBV10-3	-	16	TRBJ2-1	TRBD2	TGTGCCATCAGTGGGACTAGCGGGACCCTCGAAAATGAGCAGTTCTTC	CAISGTSGTLENEQFF
TRBV28	once	16	TRBJ2-3	-	TGTGCCAGCAGTTTTTGGCGGCAAACTAGCACAGATACGCAGTATTTT	CASSFWRQTSTDTQYF
TRBV24-1	-	16	TRBJ2-3	TRBD2	TGTGCCACCAGTGATCCTCCCGGGACTAACACAGATACGCAGTATTTT	CATSDPPGTNTDTQYF
TRBV6-2/TRBV6-3	-	13	TRBJ1-2	-	TGTGCCAGCAGTTACTTCGCTAACTATGGCTACACCTTC	CASSYFANYGYTF
TRBV30	-	13	TRBJ2-5	TRBD1	TGTGCCTGGGGGACAGGGGCTTGGGAGACCCAGTACTTC	CAWGTGAWETQYF
TRBV2	once	15	TRBJ2-7	TRBD1	TGTGCCAGCACTCCGGACAGGGTAGTTCCCTACGAGCAGTACTTC	CASTPDRVVPYEQYF
TRBV27	-	13	TRBJ1-5	-	TGTGCCAGCAGTTTGAGGCGGAATCAGCCCCAGCATTTT	CASSLRRNQPQHF
TRBV11-2	-	13	TRBJ1-1	-	TGTGCCAGCAGCTTCCCCGGGGACACTGAAGCTTTCTTT	CASSFPGDTEAFF
TRBV15	-	14	TRBJ2-5	-	TGTGCCACCAGCTCTCGGCAGCGCCCTGGGACCCAGTACTTC	CATSSRQRPGTQYF
TRBV6-2/TRBV6-3	-	14	TRBJ2-2	TRBD1	TGTGCCAGCAGTTACCAGGGGGCGGACGGGGAGCTGTTTTTT	CASSYQGADGELFF
TRBV5-4	-	14	TRBJ2-7	TRBD1	TGTGCCAGCAGCTATGGGACAGGGGACTACGAGCAGTACTTC	CASSYGTGDYEQYF
TRBV7-3	-	15	TRBJ2-3	TRBD2	TGTGCCAGCAGCCTCAGCGGGAGCCCCCCAGATACGCAGTATTTT	CASSLSGSPPDTQYF
TRBV30	-	12	TRBJ2-7	TRBD1	TGTGCCTGGAGACAGGGGGGATACGAGCAGTACTTC	CAWRQGGYEQYF
TRBV6-5	-	15	TRBJ1-5	-	TGTGCCAGCTCGCCGGCCCAACAGAGCAATCAGCCCCAGCATTTT	CASSPAQQSNQPQHF
TRBV28	-	15	TRBJ1-5	-	TGTGCCAGCAGTTTAAGGGCAGGGCATCGTCAGCCCCAGCATTTT	CASSLRAGHRQPQHF
TRBV28	-	15	TRBJ2-3	-	TGTGCCAGCAGTTTAACCGCGTCTAGCACAGATACGCAGTATTTT	CASSLTASSTDTQYF
TRBV18	-	16	TRBJ1-6	-	TGTGCCAGCTCACCATCCAGGACTTCCTATAATTCACCCCTCCACTTT	CASSPSRTSYNSPLHF
TRBV11-3	-	12	TRBJ1-6	-	TGTGCCAGCAGCTTCCCCCAGGGGCGCCTCCACTTT	CASSFPQGRLHF
TRBV7-9	-	16	TRBJ2-4	-	TGTGCCAGCAGTCCACAGGTAACCAAGGCCAAAAACATTCAGTACTTC	CASSPQVTKAKNIQYF
TRBV29-1	-	14	TRBJ2-1	-	TGCAGCGAACGGGGTTCTTGGTCCTACAATGAGCAGTTCTTC	CSERGSWSYNEQFF
TRBV27	-	13	TRBJ1-5	-	TGTGCCAGCAGTTTAGGGGGGAGTCAGCCCCAGCATTTT	CASSLGGSQPQHF
TRBV19	-	13	TRBJ2-2	-	TGTGCCAGTAGGGGAGAGTTCACCGGGGAGCTGTTTTTT	CASRGEFTGELFF
TRBV28	-	14	TRBJ2-1	TRBD1	TGTGCCAGCGGACAGGGGATTTCCTACAATGAGCAGTTCTTC	CASGQGISYNEQFF
TRBV28	-	16	TRBJ2-2	TRBD2	TGTGCCAGCAGTCCCCCCTTCCAGCGGGGGACCGGGGAGCTGTTTTTT	CASSPPFQRGTGELFF
TRBV9	once	14	TRBJ1-6	TRBD1	TGTGCCAGCAGCGTGACGGGACAGAATTCACCCCTCCACTTT	CASSVTGQNSPLHF